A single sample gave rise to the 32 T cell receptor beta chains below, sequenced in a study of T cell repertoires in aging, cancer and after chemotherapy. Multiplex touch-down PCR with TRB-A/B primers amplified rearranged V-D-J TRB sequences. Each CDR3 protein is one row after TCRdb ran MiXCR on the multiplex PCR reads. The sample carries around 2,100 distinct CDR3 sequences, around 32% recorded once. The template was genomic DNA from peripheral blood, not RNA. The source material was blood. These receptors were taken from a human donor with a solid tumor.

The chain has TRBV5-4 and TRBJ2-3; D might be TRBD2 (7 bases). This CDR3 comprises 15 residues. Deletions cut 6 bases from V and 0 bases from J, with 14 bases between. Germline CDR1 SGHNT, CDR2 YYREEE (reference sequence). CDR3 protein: CASTKGGDSTDTQYF. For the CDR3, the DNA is TGTGCCAGCACCAAGGGGGGGGATAGCACAGATACGCAGTATTTT.

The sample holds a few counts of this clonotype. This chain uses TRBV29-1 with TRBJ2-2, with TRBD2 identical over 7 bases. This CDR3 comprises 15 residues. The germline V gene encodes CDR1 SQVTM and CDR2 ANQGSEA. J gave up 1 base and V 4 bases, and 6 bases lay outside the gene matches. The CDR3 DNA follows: TGCAGCGTTGGGGAGGGAACGATGAACACCGGGGAGCTGTTTTTT. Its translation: CSVGEGTMNTGELFF.

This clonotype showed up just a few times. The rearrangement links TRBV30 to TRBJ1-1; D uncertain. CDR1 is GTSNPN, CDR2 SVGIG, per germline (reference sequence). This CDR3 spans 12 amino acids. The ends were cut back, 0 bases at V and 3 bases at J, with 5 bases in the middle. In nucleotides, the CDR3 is TGTGCCTGGAGTGTTTCGGACACTGAAGCTTTCTTT. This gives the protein CAWSVSDTEAFF.

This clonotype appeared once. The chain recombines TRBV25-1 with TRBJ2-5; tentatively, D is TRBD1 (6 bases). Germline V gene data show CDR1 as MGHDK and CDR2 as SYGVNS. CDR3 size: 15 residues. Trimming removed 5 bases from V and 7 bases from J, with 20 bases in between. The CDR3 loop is CASSQGNRALTTQYF. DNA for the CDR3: TGTGCCAGCAGTCAGGGGAACAGAGCACTTACGACCCAGTACTTC.

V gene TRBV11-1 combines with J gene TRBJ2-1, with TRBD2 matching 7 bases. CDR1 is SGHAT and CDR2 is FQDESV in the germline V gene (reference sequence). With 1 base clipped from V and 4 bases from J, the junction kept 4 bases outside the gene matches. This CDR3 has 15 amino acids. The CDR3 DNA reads TGTGCCAGCAGCTTAGATCTAGCGGATTACAATGAGCAGTTCTTC. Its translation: CASSLDLADYNEQFF. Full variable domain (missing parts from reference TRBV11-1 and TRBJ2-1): EAEVAQSPRYKITEKSQAVAFWCDPISGHATLYWYRQILGQGPELLVQFQDESVVDDSQLPKDRFSAERLKGVDSTLKIQPAELGDSAMYLCASSLDLADYNEQFFGPGTRLTVL.

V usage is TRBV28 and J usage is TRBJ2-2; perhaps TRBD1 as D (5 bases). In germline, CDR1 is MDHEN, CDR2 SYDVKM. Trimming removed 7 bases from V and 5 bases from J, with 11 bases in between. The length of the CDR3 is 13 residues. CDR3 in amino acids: CASTRGGTGELFF. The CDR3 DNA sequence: TGTGCCAGCACAAGGGGTGGTACCGGGGAGCTGTTTTTT.

The CDR3 region has the DNA TGTGCCAGCAGTCCCAGGACTAGCGGGAGGTTGGAGACCCAGTACTTC. This translates into CASSPRTSGRLETQYF. This sequence joins TRBV27 and TRBJ2-5; 14 bases agree with TRBD2. V lost 5 bases, J lost 5 bases, and 7 bases stayed unmatched. The CDR3 covers 16 residues. Germline V lookup: CDR1 MNHEY, CDR2 SMNVEV (reference sequence).

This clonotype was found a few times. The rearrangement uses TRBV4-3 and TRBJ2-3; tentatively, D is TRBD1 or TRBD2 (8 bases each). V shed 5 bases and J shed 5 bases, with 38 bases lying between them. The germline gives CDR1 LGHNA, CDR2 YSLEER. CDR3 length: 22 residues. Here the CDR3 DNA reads TGCGCCAGCAGCACCCGTCCAACCGACAGGGGCGGGAGCGGGAGAAGGGTAGATACGCAGTATTTT. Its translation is CASSTRPTDRGGSGRRVDTQYF.

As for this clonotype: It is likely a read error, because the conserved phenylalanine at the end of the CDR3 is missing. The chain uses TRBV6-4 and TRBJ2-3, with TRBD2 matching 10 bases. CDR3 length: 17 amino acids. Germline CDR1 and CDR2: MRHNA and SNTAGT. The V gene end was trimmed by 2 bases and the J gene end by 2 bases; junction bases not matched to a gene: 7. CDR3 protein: CASSDGVAGGSTDTQYL. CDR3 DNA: TGTGCCAGCAGTGACGGGGTAGCGGGAGGATCCACAGATACGCAGTATCTT.

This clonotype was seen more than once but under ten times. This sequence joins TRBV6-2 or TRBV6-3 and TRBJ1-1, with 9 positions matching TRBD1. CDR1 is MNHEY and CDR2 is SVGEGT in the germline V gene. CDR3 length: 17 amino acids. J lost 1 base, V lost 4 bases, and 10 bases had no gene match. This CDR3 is CASSSRTGAKPNTEAFF. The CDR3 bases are TGTGCCAGCAGTTCTAGGACAGGGGCCAAACCGAACACTGAAGCTTTCTTT.

The CDR3 DNA reads as TGTGCCAGCAGTTTGAAGGGCGCCGAGCAGTACTTC. This translates into CASSLKGAEQYF. The rearrangement uses TRBV12-3 or TRBV12-4 and TRBJ2-7; D not certain. Deletions cut 3 bases from V and 6 bases from J, with 9 bases between. The length of the CDR3 is 12 residues.

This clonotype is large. Here the CDR3 reads CASSYSYRSASTDTQYF. The CDR3 nucleotides read TGTGCCAGCAGTTACTCTTACAGGTCCGCTAGCACAGATACGCAGTATTTT. The chain employs TRBV6-5 and TRBJ2-3; tentative D call: TRBD1 (5 bases). Per the germline V gene, CDR1 is MNHEY and CDR2 is SVGAGI. V shed 0 bases and J shed 0 bases, with 13 bases lying between them. The CDR3 runs 17 residues.

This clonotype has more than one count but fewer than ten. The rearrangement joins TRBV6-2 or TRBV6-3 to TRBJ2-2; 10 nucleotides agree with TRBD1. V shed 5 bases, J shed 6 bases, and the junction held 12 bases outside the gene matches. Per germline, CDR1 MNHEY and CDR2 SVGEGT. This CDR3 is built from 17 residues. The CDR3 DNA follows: TGTGCCAGCAGTCCCCCGTCCGGGACAGGGGTCTCCGGGGAGCTGTTTTTT. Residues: CASSPPSGTGVSGELFF.

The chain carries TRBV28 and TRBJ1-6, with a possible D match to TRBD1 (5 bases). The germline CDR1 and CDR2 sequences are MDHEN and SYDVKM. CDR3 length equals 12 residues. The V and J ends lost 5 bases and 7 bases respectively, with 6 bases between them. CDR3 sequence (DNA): TGTGCCAGCAGTGGGGGAAATTCACCCCTCCACTTT. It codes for CASSGGNSPLHF.

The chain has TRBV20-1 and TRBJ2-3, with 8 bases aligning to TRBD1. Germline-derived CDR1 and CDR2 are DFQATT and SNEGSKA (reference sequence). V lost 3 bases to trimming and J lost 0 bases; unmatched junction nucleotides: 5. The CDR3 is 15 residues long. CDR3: CSASEDRVSTDTQYF. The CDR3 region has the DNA TGCAGTGCTAGCGAGGACAGGGTGAGCACAGATACGCAGTATTTT.

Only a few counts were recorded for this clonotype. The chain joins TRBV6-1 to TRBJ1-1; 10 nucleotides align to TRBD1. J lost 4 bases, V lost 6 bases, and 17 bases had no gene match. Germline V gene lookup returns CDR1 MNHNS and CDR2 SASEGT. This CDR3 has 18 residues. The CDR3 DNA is TGTGCCAGCAGCCGAACCACCGGGACAGGGGCGTTTGGCACTGAAGCTTTCTTT. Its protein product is CASSRTTGTGAFGTEAFF.

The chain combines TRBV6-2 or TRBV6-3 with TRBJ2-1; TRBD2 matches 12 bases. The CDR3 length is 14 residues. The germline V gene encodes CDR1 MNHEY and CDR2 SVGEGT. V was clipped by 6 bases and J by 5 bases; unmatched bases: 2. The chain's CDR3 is CASRTSGGNNEQFF. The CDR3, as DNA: TGTGCCAGCAGGACTAGCGGGGGAAACAATGAGCAGTTCTTC.

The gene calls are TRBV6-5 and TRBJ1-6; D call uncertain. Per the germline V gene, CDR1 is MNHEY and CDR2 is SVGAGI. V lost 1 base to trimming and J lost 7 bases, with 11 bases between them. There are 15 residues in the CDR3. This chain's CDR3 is CASSYFPALNSPLHF. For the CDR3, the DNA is TGTGCCAGCAGTTACTTCCCGGCCTTGAATTCACCCCTCCACTTT.

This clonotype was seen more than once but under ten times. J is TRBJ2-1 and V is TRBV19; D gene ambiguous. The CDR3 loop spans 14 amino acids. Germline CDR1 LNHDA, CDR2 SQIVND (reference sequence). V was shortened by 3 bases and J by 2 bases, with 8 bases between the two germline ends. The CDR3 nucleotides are TGTGCCAGTAGTATCCGCCCGACCTACAATGAGCAGTTCTTC. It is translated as CASSIRPTYNEQFF.

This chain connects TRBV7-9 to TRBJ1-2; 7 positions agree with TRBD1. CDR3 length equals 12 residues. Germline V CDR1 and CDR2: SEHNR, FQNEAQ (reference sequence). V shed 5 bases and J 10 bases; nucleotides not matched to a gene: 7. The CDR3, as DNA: TGTGCCAGCAGCCGGGACAGCATGATCTACACCTTC. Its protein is CASSRDSMIYTF.

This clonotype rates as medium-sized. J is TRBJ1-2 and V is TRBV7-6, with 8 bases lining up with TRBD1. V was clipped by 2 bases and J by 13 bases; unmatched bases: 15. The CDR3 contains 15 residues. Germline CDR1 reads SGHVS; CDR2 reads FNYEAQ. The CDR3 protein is CASSLIGGGQGEITF. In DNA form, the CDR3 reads TGTGCCAGCAGCTTAATCGGTGGAGGACAGGGTGAAATCACCTTC.

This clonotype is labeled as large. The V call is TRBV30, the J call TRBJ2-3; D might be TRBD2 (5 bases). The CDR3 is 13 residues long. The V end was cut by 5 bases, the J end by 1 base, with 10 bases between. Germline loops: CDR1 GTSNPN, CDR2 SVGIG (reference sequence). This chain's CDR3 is CAWDVGGTDTQYF. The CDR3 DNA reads TGTGCCTGGGACGTGGGAGGCACAGATACGCAGTATTTT.

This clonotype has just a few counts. CDR3 bases: TGTGCCTGGAATTACATGGGGCGCGGACAGTACTTC. Translated: CAWNYMGRGQYF. This chain connects TRBV30 to TRBJ2-7; maybe TRBD1 (5 bases). The V end lost 4 bases, the J end lost 10 bases, and 17 bases lay between the germline ends. Looked up from germline, CDR1 is GTSNPN and CDR2 is SVGIG (reference sequence). The CDR3 runs 12 residues.

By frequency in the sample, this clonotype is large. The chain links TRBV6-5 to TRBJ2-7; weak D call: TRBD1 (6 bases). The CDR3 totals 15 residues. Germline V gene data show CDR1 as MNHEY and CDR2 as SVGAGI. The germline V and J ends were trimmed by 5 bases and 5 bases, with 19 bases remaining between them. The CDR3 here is CASSNGAPGTNEQYF. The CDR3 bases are TGTGCCAGCAGTAATGGGGCCCCAGGGACAAACGAGCAGTACTTC.

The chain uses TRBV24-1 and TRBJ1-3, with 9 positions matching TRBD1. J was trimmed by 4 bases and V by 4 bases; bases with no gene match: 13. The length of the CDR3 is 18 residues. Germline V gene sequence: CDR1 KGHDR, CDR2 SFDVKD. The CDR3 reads CATSDHLGTGGKGNTIYF. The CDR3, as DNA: TGTGCCACCAGTGACCATTTGGGCACAGGGGGCAAGGGAAACACCATATATTTT.

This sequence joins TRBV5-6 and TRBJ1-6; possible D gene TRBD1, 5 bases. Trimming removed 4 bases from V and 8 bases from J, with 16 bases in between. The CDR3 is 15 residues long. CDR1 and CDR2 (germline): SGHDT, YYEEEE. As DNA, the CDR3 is TGTGCCAGCAGCCCTACCCGGGACGGGGATTCACCCCTCCACTTT. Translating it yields CASSPTRDGDSPLHF.

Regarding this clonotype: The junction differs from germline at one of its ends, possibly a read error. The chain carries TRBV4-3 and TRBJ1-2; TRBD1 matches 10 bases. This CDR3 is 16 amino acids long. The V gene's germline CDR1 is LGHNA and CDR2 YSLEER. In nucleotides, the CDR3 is TGTGCCAGCAGCCATGGGACAGGGGAAAACAACTATGGCTACACCTTC. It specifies CASSHGTGENNYGYTF.

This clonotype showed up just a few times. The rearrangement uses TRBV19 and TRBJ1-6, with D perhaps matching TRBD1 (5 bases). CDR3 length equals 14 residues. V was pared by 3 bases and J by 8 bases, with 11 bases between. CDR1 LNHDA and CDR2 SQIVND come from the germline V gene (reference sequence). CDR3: CASSIQGFDSPLHF. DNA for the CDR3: TGTGCCAGTAGTATCCAGGGATTTGATTCACCCCTCCACTTT.

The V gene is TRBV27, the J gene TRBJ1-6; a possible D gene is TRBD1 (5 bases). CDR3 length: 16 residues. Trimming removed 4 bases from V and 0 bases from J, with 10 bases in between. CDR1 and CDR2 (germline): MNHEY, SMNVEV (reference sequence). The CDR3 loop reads CASSSIRASYNSPLHF. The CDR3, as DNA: TGTGCCAGCAGTTCGATCAGGGCCTCCTATAATTCACCCCTCCACTTT.

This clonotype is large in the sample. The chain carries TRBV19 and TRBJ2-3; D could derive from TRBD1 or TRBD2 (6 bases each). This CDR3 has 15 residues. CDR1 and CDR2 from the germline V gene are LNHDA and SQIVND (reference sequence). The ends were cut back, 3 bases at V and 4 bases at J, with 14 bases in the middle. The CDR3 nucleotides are TGTGCCAGTAGTATCCCGGGACGGGGGCCAGATACGCAGTATTTT. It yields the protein CASSIPGRGPDTQYF.

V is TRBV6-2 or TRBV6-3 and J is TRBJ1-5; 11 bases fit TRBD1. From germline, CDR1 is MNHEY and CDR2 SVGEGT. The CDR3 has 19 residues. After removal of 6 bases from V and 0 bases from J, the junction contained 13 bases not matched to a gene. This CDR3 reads CASRSHRDRGSGSNQPQHF. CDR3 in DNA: TGTGCCAGCAGAAGCCACCGGGACAGGGGGTCGGGTAGCAATCAGCCCCAGCATTTT.

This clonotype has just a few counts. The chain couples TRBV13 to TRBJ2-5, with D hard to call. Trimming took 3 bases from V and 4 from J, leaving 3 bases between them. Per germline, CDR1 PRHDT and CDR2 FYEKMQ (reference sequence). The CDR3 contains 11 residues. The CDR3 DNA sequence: TGTGCCAGCAGCTTTCTAGAGACCCAGTACTTC. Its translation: CASSFLETQYF.